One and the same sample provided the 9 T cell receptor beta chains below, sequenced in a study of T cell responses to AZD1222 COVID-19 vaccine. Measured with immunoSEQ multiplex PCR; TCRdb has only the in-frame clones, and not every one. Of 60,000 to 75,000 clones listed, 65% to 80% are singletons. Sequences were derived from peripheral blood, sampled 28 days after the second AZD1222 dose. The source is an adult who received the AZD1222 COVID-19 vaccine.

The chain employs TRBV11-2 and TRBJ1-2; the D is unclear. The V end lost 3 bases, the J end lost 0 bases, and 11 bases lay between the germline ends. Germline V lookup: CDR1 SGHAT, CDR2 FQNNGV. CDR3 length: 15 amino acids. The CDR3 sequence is CASSFGWKPNYGYTF. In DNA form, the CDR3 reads TGTGCCAGCAGCTTTGGGTGGAAGCCTAACTATGGCTACACCTTC.

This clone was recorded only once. The CDR3 DNA reads as TGTGCCAGCTCACCAGCTGCACCGGTAGGGAACACCGGGGAGCTGTTTTTT. Amino acids: CASSPAAPVGNTGELFF. This sequence joins TRBV18 and TRBJ2-2, with unresolved D. In germline, CDR1 is KGHSH, CDR2 LQKENI. V lost 2 bases, J lost 1 base, and 14 bases lay in between. This CDR3 region has 17 residues.

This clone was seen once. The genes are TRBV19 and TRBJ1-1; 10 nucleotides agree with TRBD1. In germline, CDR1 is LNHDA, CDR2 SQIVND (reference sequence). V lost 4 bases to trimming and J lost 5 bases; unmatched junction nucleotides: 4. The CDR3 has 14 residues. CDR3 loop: CASSKDRGRTEAFF. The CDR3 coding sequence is TGTGCCAGTAGTAAAGACAGGGGGCGAACTGAAGCTTTCTTT.

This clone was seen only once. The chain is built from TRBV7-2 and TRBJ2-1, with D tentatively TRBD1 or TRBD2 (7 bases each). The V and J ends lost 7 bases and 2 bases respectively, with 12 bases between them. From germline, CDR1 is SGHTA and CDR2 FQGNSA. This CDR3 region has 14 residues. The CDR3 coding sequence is TGTGCCAGCACCAGGGGGGGCCCCTACAATGAGCAGTTCTTC. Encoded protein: CASTRGGPYNEQFF.

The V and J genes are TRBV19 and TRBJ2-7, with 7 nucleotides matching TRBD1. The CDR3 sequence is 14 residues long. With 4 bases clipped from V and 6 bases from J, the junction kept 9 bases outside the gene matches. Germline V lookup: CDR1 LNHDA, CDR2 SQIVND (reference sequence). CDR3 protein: CASSNRDRPLEQYF. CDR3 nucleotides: TGTGCCAGTAGTAACCGGGACAGACCCCTCGAGCAGTACTTC.

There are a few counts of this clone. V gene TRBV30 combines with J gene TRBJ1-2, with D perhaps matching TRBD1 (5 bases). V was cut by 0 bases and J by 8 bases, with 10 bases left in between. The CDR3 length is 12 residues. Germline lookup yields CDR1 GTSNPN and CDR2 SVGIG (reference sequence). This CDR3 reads CAWSVTREGYTF. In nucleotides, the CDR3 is TGTGCCTGGAGTGTTACCAGGGAAGGCTACACCTTC.

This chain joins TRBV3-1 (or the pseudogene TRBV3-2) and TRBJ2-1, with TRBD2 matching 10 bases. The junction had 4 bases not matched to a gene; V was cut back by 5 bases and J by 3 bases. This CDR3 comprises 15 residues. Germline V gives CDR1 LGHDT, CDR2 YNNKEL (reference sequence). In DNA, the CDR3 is TGTGCCAGCAGCTACGGACTAGCGGACTACAATGAGCAGTTCTTC. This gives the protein CASSYGLADYNEQFF.

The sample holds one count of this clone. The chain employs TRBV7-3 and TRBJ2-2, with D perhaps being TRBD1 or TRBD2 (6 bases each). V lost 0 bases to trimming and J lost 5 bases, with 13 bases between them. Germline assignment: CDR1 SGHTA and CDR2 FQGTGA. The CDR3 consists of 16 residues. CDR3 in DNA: TGTGCCAGCAGCTTAACCGGGGGCCAGGGTACCGGGGAGCTGTTTTTT. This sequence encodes CASSLTGGQGTGELFF.

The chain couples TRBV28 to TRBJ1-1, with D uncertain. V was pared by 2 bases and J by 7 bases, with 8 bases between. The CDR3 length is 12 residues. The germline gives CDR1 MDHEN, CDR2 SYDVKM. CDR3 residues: CASSLDQFEAFF. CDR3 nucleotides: TGTGCCAGCAGTTTAGACCAGTTTGAAGCTTTCTTT.